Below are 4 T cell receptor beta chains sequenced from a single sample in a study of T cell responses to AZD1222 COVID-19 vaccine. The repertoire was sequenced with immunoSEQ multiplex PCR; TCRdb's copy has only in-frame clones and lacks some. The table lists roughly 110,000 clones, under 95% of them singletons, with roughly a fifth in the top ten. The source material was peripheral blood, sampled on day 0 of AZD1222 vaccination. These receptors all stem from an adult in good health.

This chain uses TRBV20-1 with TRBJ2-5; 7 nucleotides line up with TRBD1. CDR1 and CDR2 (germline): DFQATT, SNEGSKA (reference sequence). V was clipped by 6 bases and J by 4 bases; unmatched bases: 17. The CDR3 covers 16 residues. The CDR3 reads CSASNLGRGKRETQYF. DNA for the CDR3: TGCAGTGCCAGTAACCTTGGCAGGGGGAAGAGAGAGACCCAGTACTTC.

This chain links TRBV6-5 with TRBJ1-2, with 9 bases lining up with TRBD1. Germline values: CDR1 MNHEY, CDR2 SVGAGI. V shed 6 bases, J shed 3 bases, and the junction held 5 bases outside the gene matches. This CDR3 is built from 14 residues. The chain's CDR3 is CASRKQGAHYGYTF. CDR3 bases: TGTGCCAGCAGAAAACAGGGGGCTCACTATGGCTACACCTTC.

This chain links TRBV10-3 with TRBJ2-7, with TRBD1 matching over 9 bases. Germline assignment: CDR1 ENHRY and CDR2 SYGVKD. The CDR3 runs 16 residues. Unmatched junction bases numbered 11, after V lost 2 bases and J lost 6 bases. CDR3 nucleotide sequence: TGTGCCATCAGTGAGGAGAGGACAGGGGCAGGAGGCGAGCAGTACTTC. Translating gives CAISEERTGAGGEQYF.

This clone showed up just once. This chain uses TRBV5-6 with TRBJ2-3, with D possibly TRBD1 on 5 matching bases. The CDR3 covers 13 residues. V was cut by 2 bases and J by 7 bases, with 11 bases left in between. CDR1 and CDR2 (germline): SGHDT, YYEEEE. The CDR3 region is CASSFARVNTQYF. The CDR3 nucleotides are TGTGCCAGCAGCTTCGCCAGGGTCAATACGCAGTATTTT.